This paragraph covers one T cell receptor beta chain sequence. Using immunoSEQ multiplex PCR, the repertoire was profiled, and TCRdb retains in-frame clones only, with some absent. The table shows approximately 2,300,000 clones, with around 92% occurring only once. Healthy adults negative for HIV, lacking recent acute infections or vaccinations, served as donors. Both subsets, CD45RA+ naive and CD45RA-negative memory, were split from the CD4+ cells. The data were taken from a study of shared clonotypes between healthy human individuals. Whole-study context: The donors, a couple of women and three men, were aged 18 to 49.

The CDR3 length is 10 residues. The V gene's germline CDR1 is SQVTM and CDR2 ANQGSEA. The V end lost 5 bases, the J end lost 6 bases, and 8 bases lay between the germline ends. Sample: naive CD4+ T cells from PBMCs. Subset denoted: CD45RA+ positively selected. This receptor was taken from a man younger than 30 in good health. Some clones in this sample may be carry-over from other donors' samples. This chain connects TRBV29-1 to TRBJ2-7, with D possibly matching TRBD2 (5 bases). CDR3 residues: CSVTSGEQYF. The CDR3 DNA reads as TGCAGCGTTACCAGCGGCGAGCAGTACTTC.